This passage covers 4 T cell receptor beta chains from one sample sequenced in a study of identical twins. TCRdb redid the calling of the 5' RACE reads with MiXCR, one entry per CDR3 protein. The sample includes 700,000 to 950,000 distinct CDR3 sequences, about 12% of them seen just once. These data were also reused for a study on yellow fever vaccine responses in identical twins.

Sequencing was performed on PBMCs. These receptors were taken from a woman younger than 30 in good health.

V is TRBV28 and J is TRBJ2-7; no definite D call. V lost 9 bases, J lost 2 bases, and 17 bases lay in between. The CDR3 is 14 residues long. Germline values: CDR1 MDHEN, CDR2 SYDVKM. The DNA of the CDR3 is TGTGCCAGTCAGGAATGGGGAACCACCTACGAGCAGTACTTC. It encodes CASQEWGTTYEQYF. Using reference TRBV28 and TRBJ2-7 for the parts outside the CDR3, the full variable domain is DVKVTQSSRYLVKRTGEKVFLECVQDMDHENMFWYRQDPGLGLRLIYFSYDVKMKEKGDIPEGYSVSREKKERFSLILESASTNQTSMYLCASQEWGTTYEQYFGPGTRLTVT.

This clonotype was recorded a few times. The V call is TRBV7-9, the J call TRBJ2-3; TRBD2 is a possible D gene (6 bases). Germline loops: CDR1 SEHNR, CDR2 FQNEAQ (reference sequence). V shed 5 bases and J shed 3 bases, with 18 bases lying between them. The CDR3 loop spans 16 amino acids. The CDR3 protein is CASSPVWGDATDTQYF. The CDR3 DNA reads TGTGCCAGCAGCCCCGTATGGGGGGACGCTACAGATACGCAGTATTTT.

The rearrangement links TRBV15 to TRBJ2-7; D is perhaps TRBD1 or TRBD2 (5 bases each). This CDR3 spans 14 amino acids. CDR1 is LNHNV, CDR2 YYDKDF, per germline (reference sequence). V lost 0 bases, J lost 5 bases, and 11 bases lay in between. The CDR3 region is CATSRDQRGHEQYV. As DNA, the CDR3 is TGTGCCACCAGCAGAGATCAACGGGGACACGAGCAGTACGTC.

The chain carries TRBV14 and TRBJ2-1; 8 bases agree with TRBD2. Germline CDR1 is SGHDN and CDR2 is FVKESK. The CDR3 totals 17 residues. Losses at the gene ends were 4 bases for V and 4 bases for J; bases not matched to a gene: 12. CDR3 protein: CASSPMPRGGSYNEQFF. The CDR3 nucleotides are TGTGCCAGCAGCCCCATGCCCCGCGGGGGGTCTTACAATGAGCAGTTCTTC.